This TCR beta chain was recorded in a study of pediatric ulcerative colitis. V was pared by 3 bases and J by 2 bases, with 5 bases between. CDR3 length: 13 residues. Germline V CDR1 and CDR2: SNHLY, FYNNEI. TCRdb's copy holds only in-frame clones and misses some; the assay was immunoSEQ multiplex PCR. The sample yields fewer than 40,000 clones, around 80% seen once. The chain employs TRBV2 and TRBJ1-5; D ambiguous. Material for sequencing was blood. The clonotype was recovered from a boy aged 5-17 years with severe ulcerative colitis. The chain's CDR3 is CASSDSGNQPQHF. DNA for the CDR3: TGTGCCAGCAGTGATTCTGGCAATCAGCCCCAGCATTTT.